A few counts support the clone carrying this T cell receptor (beta chain). TCRdb reprocessed the reads with MiXCR, giving one entry per CDR3 protein. The sample has roughly 760,000 distinct CDR3 sequences; about 40% are singletons. Germline assignment: CDR1 SGHVS and CDR2 FNYEAQ. CDR3 length equals 14 residues. Trimming stripped 4 bases from V and 3 bases from J, with 10 bases between. The source of the sample is a study of T cell repertoires in cytomegalovirus infection. The V call is TRBV7-6, the J call TRBJ2-1; possibly TRBD1 for D (7 bases). The sequencing input was PBMCs. The TCR originated in a human donor in good health (CMV status not recorded). Some clones in this sample may be carry-over from other donors' samples. The CDR3 DNA reads TGTGCCAGCAGCTCCCAGGGGGGCTACAATGAGCAGTTCTTC. Translation gives CASSSQGGYNEQFF.